This T cell receptor beta chain originates from a study of T cells after yellow fever vaccination. Study-level points and caveats: A small share of clonotypes appeared in both CD4 and CD8 compartments. The secondary response was weaker but peaked faster, day 5 versus 15.

Each CDR3 protein gets one entry after TCRdb re-called the 5' RACE reads with MiXCR. Of 300,000 to 400,000 distinct CDR3 sequences in the sample, roughly 9.4% were seen once. Only a few counts were recorded for this clonotype. Antigen unknown. V was pared by 4 bases and J by 4 bases, with 3 bases of the junction left unmatched. Germline V gene lookup returns CDR1 SQVTM and CDR2 ANQGSEA. This CDR3 is built from 12 residues. The TCR was taken from a man younger than 30 who received the YFV17D yellow fever vaccine. The rearrangement links TRBV29-1 to TRBJ1-1; 7 positions match TRBD1. The sequences come from PBMCs, collected on the day of the first yellow fever vaccination. CDR3 loop: CSVADRATEAFF. CDR3 sequence (DNA): TGCAGCGTTGCTGACAGGGCCACTGAAGCTTTCTTT.